Listed below are T cell receptor beta chains from one sample, sequenced in a study of shared clonotypes between healthy human individuals. This table comes from immunoSEQ multiplex PCR, and its TCRdb copy is limited to in-frame clones, with some not included. Of approximately 2.1 million clones in the sample, roughly 93% were seen once. Sample: naive CD4+ T cells from PBMCs. The receptors shown here come from a young man in good health. Some clones in this sample may be carry-over from other donors' samples. CDR3s include the opening cysteine and the closing phenylalanine or tryptophan. A D gene is named only where the DNA matches it firmly. The size entry is marked missing in some rows and otherwise reads once, few, many or a size class.

TRBJ1-1	-	TRBV4-3	11	-	TGCGCCAGCAGCCAAGTGGGCTCTGCTTTCTTT	CASSQVGSAFF
TRBJ2-7	-	TRBV11-2	14	-	TGTGCCAGCAGCTCCCCCCGGGACAAATACGAGCAGTACTTC	CASSSPRDKYEQYF
TRBJ1-1	-	TRBV5-8	14	TRBD1	TGTGCCACAACCCCCGAGGGGGCGCGCACTGAAGCTTTCTTT	CATTPEGARTEAFF
TRBJ2-3	-	TRBV18	14	TRBD2	TGTGCCAGCTCAGCGACTAGCGGAACAGATACGCAGTATTTT	CASSATSGTDTQYF
TRBJ2-3	-	TRBV4-1	19	-	TGCGCCAGCAGCCAGTACCTCCCCCTGGCAACAATACTTACAGATACGCAGTATTTT	CASSQYLPLATILTDTQYF
TRBJ2-7	-	TRBV15	12	-	TGTGCCACCAGCAGAGGATACGGAGAGCAGTACTTC	CATSRGYGEQYF
TRBJ1-1	-	TRBV27	14	TRBD1	TGTGCCAGCAGGGGGACAGCTGAGGACACTGAAGCTTTCTTT	CASRGTAEDTEAFF
TRBJ1-1	-	TRBV18	17	-	TGTGCCAGCTCACCACCGGCTTCCATCAGGGGGAACACTGAAGCTTTCTTT	CASSPPASIRGNTEAFF
TRBJ2-7	-	TRBV10-3	15	-	TGTGCCATCAGTGAATTGGACAGAGGATCCTACGAGCAGTACTTC	CAISELDRGSYEQYF
TRBJ1-2	-	TRBV19	17	-	TGTGCCAGTAGTATGGGTGGGGGAGTTATGCTTAACTATGGCTACACCTTC	CASSMGGGVMLNYGYTF
TRBJ1-1	-	TRBV9	13	-	TGTGCCAGCAGTGAGGGGGTGTCCACTGAAGCTTTCTTT	CASSEGVSTEAFF
TRBJ1-4	-	TRBV6-6	16	-	TGTGCCAGCAGTCAAAAAGCTGGCGCGACTAATGAAAAACTGTTTTTT	CASSQKAGATNEKLFF
TRBJ2-7	once	TRBV30	15	-	TGTGCCTGGAGTGTACTCGGGTCTTCCCTCTCCGAGCAGTACTTC	CAWSVLGSSLSEQYF
TRBJ2-5	-	TRBV4-3	17	TRBD1	TGCGCCAGCAGCTCCCGAGGCGGGACAGGGGTTCAAGAGACCCAGTACTTC	CASSSRGGTGVQETQYF
TRBJ1-1	-	TRBV6-5	14	-	TGTGCCAGCAGTCCCTTCGGGACGGGCACTGAAGCTTTCTTT	CASSPFGTGTEAFF
TRBJ2-5	-	TRBV30	12	-	TGTGCCTGGAGTGACCGAGGGAAGACCCAGTACTTC	CAWSDRGKTQYF
TRBJ2-5	-	TRBV25-1	15	-	TGTGCCAGCAGTGAACCACCAGGGTTAGAAGAGACCCAGTACTTC	CASSEPPGLEETQYF
TRBJ2-2	-	TRBV7-9	18	TRBD2	TGTGCCAGCAGCCCCCGGACTAGCGGGAGGGCCGACACCGGGGAGCTGTTTTTT	CASSPRTSGRADTGELFF
TRBJ2-1	-	TRBV9	15	-	TGTGCCAGCAGCGTAGTCGGGAGCGTTATAGGTGAGCAGTTCTTC	CASSVVGSVIGEQFF
TRBJ2-7	once	TRBV11-2	15	-	TGTGCCAGCAGCGGGGGGGGACAGCATGTCTACGAGCAGTACTTC	CASSGGGQHVYEQYF
TRBJ1-5	-	TRBV6-5	13	-	TGTGCCAGCAGTCCAGGGGTAGGGCAGCCCCAGCATTTT	CASSPGVGQPQHF
TRBJ2-1	-	TRBV18	16	TRBD2	TGTGCCAGCTCACCGTATCCAGCGGGAGCATTCGATGAGCAGTTCTTC	CASSPYPAGAFDEQFF
TRBJ2-3	-	TRBV4-1	15	TRBD2	TGCGCCAGCAGCCTCGGACTAGCGGGAGGAGGTACGCAGTATTTT	CASSLGLAGGGTQYF
TRBJ2-7	-	TRBV14	17	TRBD2	TGTGCCAGCAGCCAAGAGTGGGGACTAGCGGGACCCCACGAGCAGTACTTC	CASSQEWGLAGPHEQYF
TRBJ2-3	-	TRBV29-1	15	-	TGCAGCGTCCGCGGGCTTGGGCAGGGGGGAGATACGCAGTATTTT	CSVRGLGQGGDTQYF
TRBJ1-1	-	TRBV6-4	15	-	TGTGCCAGCAGTGACACCCACAGGGCGGGCACAGAAGCTTTCTTT	CASSDTHRAGTEAFF
TRBJ1-4	-	TRBV28	15	TRBD1	TGTGCCAGCATGGGACAGGGTCTCGGTAATGAAAAACTGTTTTTT	CASMGQGLGNEKLFF
TRBJ1-1	-	TRBV18	14	TRBD1	TGTGCCAGCTCACCGGGACAGCTGAACACTGAAGCTTTCTTT	CASSPGQLNTEAFF
TRBJ2-3	-	TRBV7-9	16	TRBD2	TGTGCCAGCAGCTTAGCTGCGGGAGGGGGGACAGATACGCAGTATTTT	CASSLAAGGGTDTQYF
TRBJ1-3	-	TRBV7-9	16	-	TGTGCCAGCAGCCGAGTCAGGGAGGCGACTGGAAACACCATATATTTT	CASSRVREATGNTIYF
TRBJ2-7	-	TRBV6-6	14	TRBD1	TGTGCCAGCAGCCTGGACAGGGTGACCTACGAGCAGTACTTC	CASSLDRVTYEQYF
TRBJ2-7	-	TRBV27	13	-	TGTGCCAGCAGTCGAAGGAGCGCGGACGAGCAGTACTTC	CASSRRSADEQYF
TRBJ1-1	-	TRBV2	14	-	TGTGCCAGCAGTGAGGTCAGCTCGAACACTGAAGCTTTCTTT	CASSEVSSNTEAFF
TRBJ2-7	-	TRBV6-5	15	TRBD1	TGTGCCAGCAGTTCGACAGGGGTAATATCCTACGAGCAGTACTTC	CASSSTGVISYEQYF
TRBJ1-1	few	TRBV19	13	-	TGTGCCAGTACCCTCGACGGGGGCACTGAAGCTTTCTTT	CASTLDGGTEAFF
TRBJ2-7	-	TRBV5-1	14	TRBD1	TGCGCCAGCAGCCACGGGACAGTCCAAGGCGAGCAGTACTTC	CASSHGTVQGEQYF
TRBJ2-7	-	TRBV7-6	12	-	TGTGCCAGCAGCTCAAACCCTTACGAGCAGTACTTC	CASSSNPYEQYF
TRBJ2-6	-	TRBV2	15	TRBD1	TGTGCCAGCAGGGGACAGGCTGCTGGGGCCAACGTCCTGACTTTC	CASRGQAAGANVLTF
TRBJ2-3	-	TRBV5-1	18	-	TGCGCCAGCAGTCCAACCATAAGAGGGGCGGGTTACGGAGATACGCAGTATTTT	CASSPTIRGAGYGDTQYF
TRBJ1-1	-	TRBV7-3	13	TRBD1	TGTGCCAGCAGTTACAACACAGGGGGTGAAGCTTTCTTT	CASSYNTGGEAFF
TRBJ1-2	-	TRBV7-2	15	-	TGTGCCAGCAGCTTATTGGGGAGTCAAGGGGATGGCTACACCTTC	CASSLLGSQGDGYTF
TRBJ1-5	-	TRBV7-2	13	-	TGTGCCAGCAGCTTCTGGGAAGATCAGCCCCAGCATTTT	CASSFWEDQPQHF
TRBJ2-5	-	TRBV18	13	-	TGTGCCAGCTCACCCGGATTCCAAGAGACCCAGTACTTC	CASSPGFQETQYF
TRBJ2-1	-	TRBV10-2	15	TRBD2	TGCGCCAGCAGAGGACTAGCGTCCCCCTACAATGAGCAGTTCTTC	CASRGLASPYNEQFF
TRBJ2-7	-	TRBV6-1	21	-	TGTGCCAGCAGTGAATATGACAGAGGTGGTGTGCGGGCGCCCTCCTCCTACGAGCAGTACTTC	CASSEYDRGGVRAPSSYEQYF
TRBJ2-5	-	TRBV7-9	15	-	TGTGCCAGCAGCCCCGTAGGTCGGGGGCAAGAGACCCAGTACTTC	CASSPVGRGQETQYF
TRBJ2-4	once	TRBV6-1	17	TRBD1	TGTGCCAGCGGTGGGACAGGGTCCGGAGGGGCCAAAAACATTCAGTACTTC	CASGGTGSGGAKNIQYF
TRBJ2-5	-	TRBV11-1	15	TRBD1	TGTGCCAGCACCCCCACGACAGGGGTCGGGGAGACCCAGTACTTC	CASTPTTGVGETQYF
TRBJ2-3	-	TRBV5-6	15	TRBD2	TGTGCCAGCAGCCTCCGACTAGCGGGAGTTGATACGCAGTATTTT	CASSLRLAGVDTQYF
TRBJ2-7	-	TRBV6-6	14	-	TGTGCCAGCGGACCGGACTTCCTTTTGTTGGAGCAGTACTTC	CASGPDFLLLEQYF
TRBJ2-2	-	TRBV28	15	-	TGTGCCAGCAGTTTATCCAGACCACGGACCGGGGAGCTGTTTTTT	CASSLSRPRTGELFF
TRBJ1-3	-	TRBV18	16	-	TGTGCCAGCTCATTGGCAGGGGCCCGCTCTGGAAACACCATATATTTT	CASSLAGARSGNTIYF
TRBJ2-1	-	TRBV5-1	15	-	TGCGCCAGCAGCTTAGCCGTTCGCAGTAACAATGAGCAGTTCTTC	CASSLAVRSNNEQFF
TRBJ1-2	-	TRBV25-1	13	-	TGTGCCACCTCCCTCGGGGGGTCTTTTGGCTACACCTTC	CATSLGGSFGYTF
TRBJ2-2	-	TRBV7-9	16	TRBD2	TGTGCCAGCAGCCCTGGGACTAGCCTACAAATCGGGGAGCTGTTTTTT	CASSPGTSLQIGELFF
TRBJ2-7	-	TRBV28	13	TRBD2	TGTGCCAGCACCCCAGCAGCGGGGGCCCTCTGGTACTTC	CASTPAAGALWYF
TRBJ1-2	-	TRBV20-1	11	-	TGCAGTGCTAGTTCCAGTCGGGGCTACACCTTC	CSASSSRGYTF
TRBJ2-7	-	TRBV5-1	15	TRBD2	TGCGCCAGCAGCTTGTCTAGCGGAGCCACCTACGAGCAGTACTTC	CASSLSSGATYEQYF
TRBJ1-4	once	TRBV5-1	18	-	TGCGCCAGCAGCTCGGATAGACCCCGGGCACCGAGGGATGAAAAACTGTTTTTT	CASSSDRPRAPRDEKLFF